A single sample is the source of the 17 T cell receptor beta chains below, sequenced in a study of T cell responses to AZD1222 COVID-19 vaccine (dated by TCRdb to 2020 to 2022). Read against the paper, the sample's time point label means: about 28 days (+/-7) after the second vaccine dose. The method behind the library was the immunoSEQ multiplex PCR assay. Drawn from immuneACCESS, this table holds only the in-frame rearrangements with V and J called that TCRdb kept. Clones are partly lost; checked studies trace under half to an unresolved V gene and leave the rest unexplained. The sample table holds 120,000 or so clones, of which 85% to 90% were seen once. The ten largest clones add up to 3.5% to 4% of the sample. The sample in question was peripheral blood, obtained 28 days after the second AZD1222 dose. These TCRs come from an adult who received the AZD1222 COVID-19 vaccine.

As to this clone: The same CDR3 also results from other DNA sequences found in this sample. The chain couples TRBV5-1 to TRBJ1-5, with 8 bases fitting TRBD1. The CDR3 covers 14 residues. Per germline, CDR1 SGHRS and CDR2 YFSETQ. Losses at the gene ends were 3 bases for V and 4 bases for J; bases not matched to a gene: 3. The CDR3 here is CASSSGQGNQPQHF. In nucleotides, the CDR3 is TGCGCCAGCAGCTCTGGACAGGGAAATCAGCCCCAGCATTTT. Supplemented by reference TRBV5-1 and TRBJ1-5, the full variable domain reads KAGVTQTPRYLIKTRGQQVTLSCSPISGHRSVSWYQQTPGQGLQFLFEYFSETQRNKGNFPGRFSGRQFSNSRSEMNVSTLELGDSALYLCASSSGQGNQPQHFGDGTRLSIL.

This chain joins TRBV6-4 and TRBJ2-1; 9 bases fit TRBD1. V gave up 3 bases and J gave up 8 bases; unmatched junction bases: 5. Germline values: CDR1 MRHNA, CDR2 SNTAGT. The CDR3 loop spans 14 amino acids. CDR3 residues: CASSETGGSDEQFF. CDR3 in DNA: TGTGCCAGCAGTGAAACAGGGGGCTCAGATGAGCAGTTCTTC.

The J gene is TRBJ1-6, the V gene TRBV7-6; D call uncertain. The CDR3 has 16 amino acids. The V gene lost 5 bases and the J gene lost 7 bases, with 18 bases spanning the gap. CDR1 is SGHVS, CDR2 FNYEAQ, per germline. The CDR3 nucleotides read TGTGCCAGCAGCCAAAAGGGAGGGAGCCAAAATTCACCCCTCCACTTT. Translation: CASSQKGGSQNSPLHF.

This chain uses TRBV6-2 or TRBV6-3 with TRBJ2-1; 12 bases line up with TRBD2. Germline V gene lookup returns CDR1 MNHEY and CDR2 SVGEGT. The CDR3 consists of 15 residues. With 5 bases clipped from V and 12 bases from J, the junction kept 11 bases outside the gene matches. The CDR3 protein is CASSPTSGGPPRQFF. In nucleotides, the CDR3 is TGTGCCAGCAGTCCCACTAGCGGGGGGCCCCCACGGCAGTTCTTC.

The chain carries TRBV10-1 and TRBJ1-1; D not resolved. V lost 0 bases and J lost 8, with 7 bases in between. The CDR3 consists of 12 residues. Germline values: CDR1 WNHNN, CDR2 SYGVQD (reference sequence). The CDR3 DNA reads TGCGCCAGCAGTGAGTCTAAGGGAGAAGCTTTCTTT. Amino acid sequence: CASSESKGEAFF.

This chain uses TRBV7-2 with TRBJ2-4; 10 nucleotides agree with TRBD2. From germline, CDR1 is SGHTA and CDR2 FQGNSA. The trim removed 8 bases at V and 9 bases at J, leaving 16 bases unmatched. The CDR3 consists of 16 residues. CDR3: CASSRASGRAASIQYF. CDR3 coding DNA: TGTGCCAGCTCTCGCGCCAGCGGGAGGGCGGCGAGCATTCAGTACTTC.

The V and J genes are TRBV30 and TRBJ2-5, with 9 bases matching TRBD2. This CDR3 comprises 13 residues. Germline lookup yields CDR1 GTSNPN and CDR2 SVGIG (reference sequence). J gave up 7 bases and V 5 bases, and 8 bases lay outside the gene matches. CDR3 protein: CAWDSGGGGTQYF. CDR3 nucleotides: TGTGCCTGGGATAGCGGGGGCGGCGGGACCCAGTACTTC.

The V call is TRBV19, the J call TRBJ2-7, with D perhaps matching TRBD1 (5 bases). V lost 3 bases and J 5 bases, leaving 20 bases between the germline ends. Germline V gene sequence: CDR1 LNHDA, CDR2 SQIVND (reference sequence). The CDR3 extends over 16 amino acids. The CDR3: CASSISSFAGIDEQYF. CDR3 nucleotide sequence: TGTGCCAGTAGTATCAGTAGCTTTGCAGGGATTGACGAGCAGTACTTC.

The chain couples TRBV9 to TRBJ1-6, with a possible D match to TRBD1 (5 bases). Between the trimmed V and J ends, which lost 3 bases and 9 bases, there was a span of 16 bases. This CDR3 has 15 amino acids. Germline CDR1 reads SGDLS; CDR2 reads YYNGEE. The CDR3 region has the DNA TGTGCCAGCAGCGGAGGGACTTTGTTTGGTTCACCCCTCCACTTT. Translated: CASSGGTLFGSPLHF.

The CDR3 sequence: CASRQGQDNSPLHF. CDR3 nucleotide sequence: TGTGCCAGCAGGCAGGGACAGGATAATTCACCCCTCCACTTT. The chain uses TRBV6-6 and TRBJ1-6; 8 bases match TRBD1. CDR1 is MNHNY and CDR2 is SVGAGI in the germline V gene (reference sequence). Germline trimming cut 6 bases from V and 5 bases from J; bases unmatched to any gene: 3. The CDR3 contains 14 residues.

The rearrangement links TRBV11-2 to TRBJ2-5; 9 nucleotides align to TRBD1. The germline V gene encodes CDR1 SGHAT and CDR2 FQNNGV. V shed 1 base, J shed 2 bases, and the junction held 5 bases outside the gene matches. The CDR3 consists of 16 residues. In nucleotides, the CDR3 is TGTGCCAGCAGCTTAGGGGACAGGGCTGGGCAAGAGACCCAGTACTTC. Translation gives CASSLGDRAGQETQYF.

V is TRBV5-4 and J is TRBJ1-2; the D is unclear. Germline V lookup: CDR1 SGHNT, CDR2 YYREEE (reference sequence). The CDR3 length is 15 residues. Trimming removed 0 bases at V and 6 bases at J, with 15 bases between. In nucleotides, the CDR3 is TGTGCCAGCAGCTTGGCCAATCGGGGAGATGATGGCTACACCTTC. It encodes CASSLANRGDDGYTF.

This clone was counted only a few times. CDR3 sequence: CSQTQKNTEAFF. The CDR3 coding sequence is TGCAGCCAAACACAGAAGAACACTGAAGCTTTCTTT. The chain recombines TRBV29-1 with TRBJ1-1; D uncertain. Germline CDR1 SQVTM, CDR2 ANQGSEA. The CDR3 is made up of 12 amino acids. The V end lost 8 bases, the J end lost 1 base, and 11 bases lay between the germline ends.

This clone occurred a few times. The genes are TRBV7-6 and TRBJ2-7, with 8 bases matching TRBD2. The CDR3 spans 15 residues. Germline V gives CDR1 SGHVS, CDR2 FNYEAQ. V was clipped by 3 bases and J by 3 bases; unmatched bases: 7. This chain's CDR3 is CASSFSGAPDYEQYF. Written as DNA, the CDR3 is TGTGCCAGCAGCTTTAGCGGGGCACCGGACTACGAGCAGTACTTC.

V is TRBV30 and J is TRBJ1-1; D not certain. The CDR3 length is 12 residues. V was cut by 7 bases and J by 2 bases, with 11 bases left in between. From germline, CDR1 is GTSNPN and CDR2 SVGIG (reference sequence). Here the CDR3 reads CASRSTNTEAFF. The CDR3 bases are TGTGCCTCCCGAAGCACAAACACTGAAGCTTTCTTT.

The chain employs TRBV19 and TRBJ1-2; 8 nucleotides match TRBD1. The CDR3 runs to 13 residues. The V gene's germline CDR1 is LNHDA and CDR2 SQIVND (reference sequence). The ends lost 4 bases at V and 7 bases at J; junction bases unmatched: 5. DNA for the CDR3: TGTGCCAGTAGTAGACAGGGGAGCTCTGGCTACACCTTC. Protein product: CASSRQGSSGYTF. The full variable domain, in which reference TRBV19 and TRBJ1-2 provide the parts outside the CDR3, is DGGITQSPKYLFRKEGQNVTLSCEQNLNHDAMYWYRQDPGQGLRLIYYSQIVNDFQKGDIAEGYSVSREKKESFPLTVTSAQKNPTAFYLCASSRQGSSGYTFGSGTRLTVV.

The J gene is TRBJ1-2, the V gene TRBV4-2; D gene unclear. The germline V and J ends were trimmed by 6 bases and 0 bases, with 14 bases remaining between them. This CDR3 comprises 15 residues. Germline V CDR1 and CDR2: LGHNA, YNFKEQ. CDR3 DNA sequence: TGTGCCAGCAGAGGTATTTTAGAGTCTAACTATGGCTACACCTTC. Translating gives CASRGILESNYGYTF.